The rows below give T cell receptor beta chains drawn from one sample of a study of type 1 and type 2 diabetes patients. MiXCR, run by TCRdb on the multiplex PCR reads, gives a single entry per CDR3 protein. The sample comprises fewer than 300,000 distinct CDR3 sequences, roughly 44% of which are singletons, and 12% to 15% rests with the top ten. What was sequenced was peripheral blood mononuclear cells (PBMCs). These receptors all stem from a man between 18 and 29 years old with type 2 diabetes. CDR3s include the opening cysteine and the closing phenylalanine or tryptophan. The D gene is left open where the match is weak. Size values are once, few and many counts, or a class for expanded clones, and some rows have none.

v_call: TRBV28; d_call: TRBD1; j_call: TRBJ2-2; clone_size: -; cdr3_aa: CASSLWGQGAHTGELFF; cdr3_nt: TGTGCCAGCAGTTTATGGGGACAGGGGGCGCACACCGGGGAGCTGTTTTTT
v_call: TRBV28; d_call: -; j_call: TRBJ2-1; clone_size: -; cdr3_aa: CASSLGRDLQFF; cdr3_nt: TGTGCCAGCAGTTTAGGTAGAGACTTACAGTTCTTC
v_call: TRBV9; d_call: -; j_call: TRBJ2-1; clone_size: -; cdr3_aa: CASSPLRTVRDEQFF; cdr3_nt: TGTGCCAGCAGCCCACTAAGGACAGTCAGGGATGAGCAGTTCTTC
v_call: TRBV11-2; d_call: TRBD1; j_call: TRBJ1-1; clone_size: -; cdr3_aa: CASGLPRGLYTEAFF; cdr3_nt: TGTGCCAGCGGATTGCCCAGGGGGCTTTACACTGAAGCTTTCTTT
v_call: TRBV20-1; d_call: -; j_call: TRBJ2-5; clone_size: once; cdr3_aa: CSASARLPGRETQYF; cdr3_nt: TGCAGTGCTAGCGCCAGGCTTCCAGGGAGAGAGACCCAGTACTTC
v_call: TRBV20-1; d_call: TRBD1; j_call: TRBJ1-3; clone_size: -; cdr3_aa: CSASPGQDLSGNTIYF; cdr3_nt: TGCAGTGCTTCACCGGGACAGGACCTCTCTGGAAACACCATATATTTT
v_call: TRBV12-3/TRBV12-4; d_call: -; j_call: TRBJ1-1; clone_size: -; cdr3_aa: CASSLRGDTEAFF; cdr3_nt: TGTGCCAGCAGTTTGCGGGGGGACACTGAAGCTTTCTTT
v_call: TRBV19; d_call: -; j_call: TRBJ2-1; clone_size: few; cdr3_aa: CASSDLFYNEQFF; cdr3_nt: TGTGCCAGTAGTGACCTTTTCTACAATGAGCAGTTCTTC
v_call: TRBV30; d_call: -; j_call: TRBJ2-5; clone_size: many; cdr3_aa: CAWSVRTPILQETQYF; cdr3_nt: TGTGCCTGGAGTGTACGTACCCCGATCCTCCAAGAGACCCAGTACTTC
v_call: TRBV19; d_call: -; j_call: TRBJ1-1; clone_size: many; cdr3_aa: CASSYRGDTEAFF; cdr3_nt: TGTGCCAGCAGTTACCGGGGGGACACTGAAGCTTTCTTT
v_call: TRBV7-8; d_call: -; j_call: TRBJ2-3; clone_size: -; cdr3_aa: CASSRGGGGPQDTQYF; cdr3_nt: TGTGCCAGCAGCAGAGGGGGGGGAGGGCCTCAGGATACGCAGTATTTT
v_call: TRBV27; d_call: TRBD1; j_call: TRBJ2-6; clone_size: -; cdr3_aa: CASSQIQGGANVLTF; cdr3_nt: TGTGCCAGCAGCCAAATACAGGGGGGGGCCAACGTCCTGACTTTC
v_call: TRBV10-1; d_call: -; j_call: TRBJ2-3; clone_size: -; cdr3_aa: CASSEVLGGSTDTQYF; cdr3_nt: TGCGCCAGCAGTGAAGTTTTGGGCGGGAGCACAGATACGCAGTATTTT
v_call: TRBV6-1; d_call: TRBD1; j_call: TRBJ2-3; clone_size: few; cdr3_aa: CASSLRQGTDTQYF; cdr3_nt: TGTGCCAGCAGCCTAAGACAGGGAACAGATACGCAGTATTTT
v_call: TRBV7-6; d_call: -; j_call: TRBJ1-2; clone_size: few; cdr3_aa: CASSLEAAGNYGYTF; cdr3_nt: TGTGCCAGCAGCTTAGAAGCGGCGGGAAACTATGGCTACACCTTC
v_call: TRBV30; d_call: TRBD1; j_call: TRBJ2-3; clone_size: -; cdr3_aa: CAGDRGQGTDTQYF; cdr3_nt: TGTGCCGGGGACAGGGGTCAAGGCACAGATACGCAGTATTTT
v_call: TRBV7-9; d_call: -; j_call: TRBJ2-2; clone_size: few; cdr3_aa: CASSLGWGTGELFF; cdr3_nt: TGTGCCAGCAGCTTAGGGTGGGGCACCGGGGAGCTGTTTTTT
v_call: TRBV7-8; d_call: -; j_call: TRBJ2-5; clone_size: many; cdr3_aa: CASSGIVDEETQYF; cdr3_nt: TGTGCCAGCAGCGGTATTGTGGACGAAGAGACCCAGTACTTC
v_call: TRBV10-3; d_call: -; j_call: TRBJ2-5; clone_size: few; cdr3_aa: CASNGTPGETQYF; cdr3_nt: TGTGCCAGTAACGGGACACCCGGAGAGACCCAGTACTTC
v_call: TRBV4-1; d_call: -; j_call: TRBJ2-7; clone_size: few; cdr3_aa: CASSQTTSRYEQYF; cdr3_nt: TGCGCCAGCAGCCAAACTACCAGCCGATACGAGCAGTACTTC
v_call: TRBV12-3/TRBV12-4; d_call: -; j_call: TRBJ1-5; clone_size: -; cdr3_aa: CASSFIRVWEPQHF; cdr3_nt: TGTGCCAGCAGTTTCATCAGGGTTTGGGAGCCCCAGCATTTT
v_call: TRBV19; d_call: TRBD1; j_call: TRBJ1-1; clone_size: few; cdr3_aa: CASSIVGGDAEAFF; cdr3_nt: TGTGCCAGTAGTATAGTAGGGGGCGACGCTGAAGCTTTCTTT